The text below deals with one T cell receptor beta chain. These data originate in a study of blood T cells in healthy people across ages. Alongside a J-beta primer mix, a sample-barcoded 5' primer served in a second PCR lasting about 6 to 11 cycles. TCRdb fed the 5' RACE reads into MiXCR, producing one record per CDR3 protein. The table lists 540,000 or so distinct CDR3 sequences, approximately 27% of them singletons. This CDR3 has 14 residues. V shed 5 bases, J shed 7 bases, and the junction held 8 bases outside the gene matches. The germline V gene has CDR1 SGHTA and CDR2 FQGTGA. The rearrangement joins TRBV7-3 to TRBJ1-2, with 9 positions matching TRBD1. This sequence originates from a woman aged 70-85 years in good health. Sequenced material: blood. This chain's CDR3 is CASSPGQGVGGYTF. The CDR3 bases are TGTGCCAGCAGCCCGGGACAGGGTGTAGGTGGCTACACCTTC.